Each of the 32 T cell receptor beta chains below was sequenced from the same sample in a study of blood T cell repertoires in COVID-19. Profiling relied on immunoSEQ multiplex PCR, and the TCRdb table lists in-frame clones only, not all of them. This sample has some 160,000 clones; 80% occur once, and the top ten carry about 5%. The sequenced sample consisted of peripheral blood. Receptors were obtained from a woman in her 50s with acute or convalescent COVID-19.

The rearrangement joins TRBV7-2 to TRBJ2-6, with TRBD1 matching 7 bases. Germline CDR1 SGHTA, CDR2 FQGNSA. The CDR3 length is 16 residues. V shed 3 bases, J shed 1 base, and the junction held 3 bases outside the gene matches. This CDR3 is CASSFRQGSGANVLTF. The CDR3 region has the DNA TGTGCCAGCAGCTTTCGACAGGGATCTGGGGCCAACGTCCTGACTTTC.

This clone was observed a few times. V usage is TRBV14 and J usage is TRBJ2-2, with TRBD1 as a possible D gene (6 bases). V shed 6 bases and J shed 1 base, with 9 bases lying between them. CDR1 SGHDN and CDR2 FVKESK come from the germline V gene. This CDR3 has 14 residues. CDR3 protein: CASSRTVNTGELFF. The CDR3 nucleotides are TGTGCCAGCAGTCGGACAGTGAACACCGGGGAGCTGTTTTTT.

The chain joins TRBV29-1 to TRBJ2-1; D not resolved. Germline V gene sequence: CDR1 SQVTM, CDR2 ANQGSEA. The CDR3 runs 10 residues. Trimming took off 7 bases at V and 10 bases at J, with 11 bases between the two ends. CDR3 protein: CSAFEREQFF. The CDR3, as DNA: TGCAGCGCCTTTGAACGGGAGCAGTTCTTC.

The CDR3 bases are TGTGCCACCAGCAGAGGACAGGACTCTGGAAACACCATATATTTT. Translation: CATSRGQDSGNTIYF. This rearrangement joins TRBV15 to TRBJ1-3; the D gene is possibly TRBD1 (6 bases). This CDR3 has 15 residues. V was pared by 1 base and J by 0 bases, with 7 bases between. Germline values: CDR1 LNHNV, CDR2 YYDKDF (reference sequence).

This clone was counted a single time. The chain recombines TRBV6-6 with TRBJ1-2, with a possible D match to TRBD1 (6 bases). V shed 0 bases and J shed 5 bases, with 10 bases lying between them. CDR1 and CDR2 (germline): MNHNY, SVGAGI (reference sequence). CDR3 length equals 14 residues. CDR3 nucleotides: TGTGCCAGCAGTTACTCATCAGGGGATTATGGCTACACCTTC. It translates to CASSYSSGDYGYTF.

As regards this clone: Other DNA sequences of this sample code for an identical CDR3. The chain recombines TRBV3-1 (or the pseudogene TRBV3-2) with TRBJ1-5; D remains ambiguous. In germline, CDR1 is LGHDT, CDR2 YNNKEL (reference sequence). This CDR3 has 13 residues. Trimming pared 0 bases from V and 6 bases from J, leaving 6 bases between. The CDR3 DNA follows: TGTGCCAGCAGCCAAGATCGGGGTCAGCCCCAGCATTTT. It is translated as CASSQDRGQPQHF.

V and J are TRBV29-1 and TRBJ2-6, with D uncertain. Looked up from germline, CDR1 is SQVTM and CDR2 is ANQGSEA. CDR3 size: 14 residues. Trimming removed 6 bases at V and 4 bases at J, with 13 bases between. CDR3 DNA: TGCAGCGTCCTCGACGGCGGCGGGGCCAACGTCCTGACTTTC. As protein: CSVLDGGGANVLTF.

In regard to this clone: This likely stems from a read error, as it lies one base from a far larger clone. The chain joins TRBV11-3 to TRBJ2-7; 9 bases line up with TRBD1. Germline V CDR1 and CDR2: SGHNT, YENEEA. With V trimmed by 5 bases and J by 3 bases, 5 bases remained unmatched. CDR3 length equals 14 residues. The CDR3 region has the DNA TGTGCCAGCAGCCAAGGGGGACAGGGCTACGAGCAGTACTTC. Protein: CASSQGGQGYEQYF.

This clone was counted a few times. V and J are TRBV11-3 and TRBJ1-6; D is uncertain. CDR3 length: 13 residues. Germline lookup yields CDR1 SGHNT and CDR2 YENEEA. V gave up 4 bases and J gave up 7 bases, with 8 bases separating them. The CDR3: CASSYEGNSPLHF. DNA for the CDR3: TGTGCCAGCAGCTACGAGGGAAATTCACCCCTCCACTTT. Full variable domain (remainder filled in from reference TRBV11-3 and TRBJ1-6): EAGVVQSPRYKIIEKKQPVAFWCNPISGHNTLYWYLQNLGQGPELLIRYENEEAVDDSQLPKDRFSAERLKGVDSTLKIQPAELGDSAVYLCASSYEGNSPLHFGNGTRLTVT.

The DNA of the CDR3 is TGTGCCAGCAGTCTAGGACAGGGAGCAACTAATGAAAAACTGTTTTTT. Protein: CASSLGQGATNEKLFF. This chain uses TRBV28 with TRBJ1-4; TRBD1 agrees at 8 bases. The CDR3 spans 16 residues. The J segment lost 0 bases and the V segment lost 5 bases, leaving 5 bases of the junction unmatched. Germline lookup yields CDR1 MDHEN and CDR2 SYDVKM.

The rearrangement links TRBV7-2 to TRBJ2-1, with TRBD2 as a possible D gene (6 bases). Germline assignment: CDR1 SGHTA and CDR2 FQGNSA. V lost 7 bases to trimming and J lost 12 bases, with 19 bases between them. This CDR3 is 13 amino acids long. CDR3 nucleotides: TGTGCCAGCACGGAGGGTAACTTTATTGCGCAGTTCTTC. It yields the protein CASTEGNFIAQFF. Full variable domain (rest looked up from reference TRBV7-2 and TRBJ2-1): GAGVSQSPSNKVTEKGKDVELRCDPISGHTALYWYRQSLGQGLEFLIYFQGNSAPDKSGLPSDRFSAERTGGSVSTLTIQRTQQEDSAVYLCASTEGNFIAQFFGPGTRLTVL.

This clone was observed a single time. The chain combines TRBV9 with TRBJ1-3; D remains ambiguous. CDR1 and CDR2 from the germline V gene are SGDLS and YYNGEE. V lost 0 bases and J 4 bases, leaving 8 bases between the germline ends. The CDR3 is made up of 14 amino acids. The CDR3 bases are TGTGCCAGCAGCGTAGAGCCAGCGGGAAACACCATATATTTT. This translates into CASSVEPAGNTIYF.

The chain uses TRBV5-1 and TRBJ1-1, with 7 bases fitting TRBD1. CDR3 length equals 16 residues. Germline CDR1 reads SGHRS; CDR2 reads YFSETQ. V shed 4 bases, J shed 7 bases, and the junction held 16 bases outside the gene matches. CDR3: CASSGALTGAYNEAFF. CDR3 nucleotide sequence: TGCGCCAGCAGCGGAGCCCTTACAGGGGCCTACAATGAAGCTTTCTTT.

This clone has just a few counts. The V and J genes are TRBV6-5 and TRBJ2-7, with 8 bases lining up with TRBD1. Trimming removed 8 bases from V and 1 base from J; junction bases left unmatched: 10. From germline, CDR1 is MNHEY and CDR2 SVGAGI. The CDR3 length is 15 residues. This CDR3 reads CASFISGQDSYEQYF. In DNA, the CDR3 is TGTGCCAGCTTTATATCGGGACAGGATTCCTACGAGCAGTACTTC.

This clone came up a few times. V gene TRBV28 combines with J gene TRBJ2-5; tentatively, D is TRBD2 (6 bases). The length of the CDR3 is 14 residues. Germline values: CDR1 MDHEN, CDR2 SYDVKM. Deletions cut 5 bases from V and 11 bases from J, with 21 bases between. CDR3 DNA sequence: TGTGCCAGCAGTGGAGGGACCCTACCAGGAAGTCAGTACTTC. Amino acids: CASSGGTLPGSQYF.

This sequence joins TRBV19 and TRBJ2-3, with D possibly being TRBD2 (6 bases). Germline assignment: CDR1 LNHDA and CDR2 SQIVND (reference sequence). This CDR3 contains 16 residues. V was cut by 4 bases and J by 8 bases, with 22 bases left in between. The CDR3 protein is CASSNRTTQSVGTQYF. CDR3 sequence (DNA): TGTGCCAGTAGTAATCGGACTACCCAGTCTGTCGGTACGCAGTATTTT.

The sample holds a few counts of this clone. The CDR3: CASSLGGGAAEQFF. Here the CDR3 DNA reads TGTGCCAGCAGTTTAGGCGGGGGGGCCGCTGAGCAGTTCTTC. The chain couples TRBV27 to TRBJ2-1; 9 bases map to TRBD2. Trimming at V came to 2 bases and at J to 9 bases, leaving 5 bases not matched to a gene. The CDR3 totals 14 residues. Germline CDR1 is MNHEY and CDR2 is SMNVEV (reference sequence).

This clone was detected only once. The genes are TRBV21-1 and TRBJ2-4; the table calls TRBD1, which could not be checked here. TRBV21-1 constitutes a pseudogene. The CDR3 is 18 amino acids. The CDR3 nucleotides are TGTGCCAGCAGCAAAGCCCAGGGTTTTACGCTAGCCAAAAACATTCAGTACTTC. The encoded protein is CASSKAQGFTLAKNIQYF.

In DNA, the CDR3 is TGTGCCAGCAGCCAAGAGGGCAGCAATCAGCCCCAGCATTTT. Its protein product is CASSQEGSNQPQHF. This chain joins TRBV3-1 (or the pseudogene TRBV3-2) and TRBJ1-5; the D is unclear. The CDR3 is 14 residues long. Trimming stripped 0 bases from V and 1 base from J, with 4 bases between. CDR1 and CDR2 from the germline V gene are LGHDT and YNNKEL (reference sequence).

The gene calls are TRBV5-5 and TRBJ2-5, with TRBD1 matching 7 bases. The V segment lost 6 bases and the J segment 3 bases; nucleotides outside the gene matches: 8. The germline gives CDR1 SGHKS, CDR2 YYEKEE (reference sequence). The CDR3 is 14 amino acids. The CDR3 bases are TGTGCCAGCACCATGAGGGGGACAGAAGAGACCCAGTACTTC. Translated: CASTMRGTEETQYF.

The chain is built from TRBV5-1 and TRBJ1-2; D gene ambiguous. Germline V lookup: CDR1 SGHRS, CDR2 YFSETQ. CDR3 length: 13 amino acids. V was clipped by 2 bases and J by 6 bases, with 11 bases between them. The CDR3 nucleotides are TGCGCCAGCAGCTTAGGCCAGGTTAATGGCTACACCTTC. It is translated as CASSLGQVNGYTF.

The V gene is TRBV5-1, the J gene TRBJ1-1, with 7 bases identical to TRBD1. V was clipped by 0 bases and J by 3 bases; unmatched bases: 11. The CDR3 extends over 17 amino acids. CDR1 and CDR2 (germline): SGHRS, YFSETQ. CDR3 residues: CASSLVQGEAGDTEAFF. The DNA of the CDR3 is TGCGCCAGCAGCTTGGTGCAGGGGGAAGCGGGTGACACTGAAGCTTTCTTT. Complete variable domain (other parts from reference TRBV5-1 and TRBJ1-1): KAGVTQTPRYLIKTRGQQVTLSCSPISGHRSVSWYQQTPGQGLQFLFEYFSETQRNKGNFPGRFSGRQFSNSRSEMNVSTLELGDSALYLCASSLVQGEAGDTEAFFGQGTRLTVV.

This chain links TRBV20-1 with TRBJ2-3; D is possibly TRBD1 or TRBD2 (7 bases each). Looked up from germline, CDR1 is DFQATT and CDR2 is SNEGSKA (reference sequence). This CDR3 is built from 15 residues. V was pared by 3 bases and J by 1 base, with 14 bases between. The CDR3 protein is CSASGRGPGTDTQYF. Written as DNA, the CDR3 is TGCAGTGCTAGTGGGAGGGGGCCGGGCACAGATACGCAGTATTTT.

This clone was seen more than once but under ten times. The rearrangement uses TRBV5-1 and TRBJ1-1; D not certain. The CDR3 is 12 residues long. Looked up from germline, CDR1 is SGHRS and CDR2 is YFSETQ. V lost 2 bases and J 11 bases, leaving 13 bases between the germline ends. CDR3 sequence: CASSFRGREAFF. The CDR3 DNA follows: TGCGCCAGCAGCTTTCGAGGAAGGGAGGCTTTCTTT.

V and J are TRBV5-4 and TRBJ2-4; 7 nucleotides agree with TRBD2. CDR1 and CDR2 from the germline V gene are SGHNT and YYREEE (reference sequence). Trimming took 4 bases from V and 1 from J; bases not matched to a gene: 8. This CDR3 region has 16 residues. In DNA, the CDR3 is TGTGCCAGCAGCCCAGAAGCGGGGAGCGCCAAAAACATTCAGTACTTC. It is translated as CASSPEAGSAKNIQYF.

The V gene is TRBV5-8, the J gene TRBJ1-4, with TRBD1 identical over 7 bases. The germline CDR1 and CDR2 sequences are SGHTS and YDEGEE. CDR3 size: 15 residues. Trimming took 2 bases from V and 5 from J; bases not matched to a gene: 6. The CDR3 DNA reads TGTGCCAGCAGCTTACTTGACAGGGACAATGAAAAACTGTTTTTT. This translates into CASSLLDRDNEKLFF. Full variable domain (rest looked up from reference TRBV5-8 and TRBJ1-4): EAGVTQSPTHLIKTRGQQATLRCSPISGHTSVYWYQQALGLGLQFLLWYDEGEERNRGNFPPRFSGRQFPNYSSELNVNALELEDSALYLCASSLLDRDNEKLFFGSGTQLSVL.

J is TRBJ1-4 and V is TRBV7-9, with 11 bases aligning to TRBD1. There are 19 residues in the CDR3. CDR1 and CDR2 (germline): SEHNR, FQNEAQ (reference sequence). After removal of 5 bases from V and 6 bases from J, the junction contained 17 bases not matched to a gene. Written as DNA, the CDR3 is TGTGCCAGCAGCCCCCCAATCAAGGACAGGGGGCTAAGGGATGAAAAACTGTTTTTT. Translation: CASSPPIKDRGLRDEKLFF.

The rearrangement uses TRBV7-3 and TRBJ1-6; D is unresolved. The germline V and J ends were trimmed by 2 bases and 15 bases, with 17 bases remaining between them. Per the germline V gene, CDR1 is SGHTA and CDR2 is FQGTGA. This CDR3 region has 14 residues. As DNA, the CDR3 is TGTGCCAGCAGCTTAGAACCGGGAGACACGCACCTCCACTTT. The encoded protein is CASSLEPGDTHLHF.

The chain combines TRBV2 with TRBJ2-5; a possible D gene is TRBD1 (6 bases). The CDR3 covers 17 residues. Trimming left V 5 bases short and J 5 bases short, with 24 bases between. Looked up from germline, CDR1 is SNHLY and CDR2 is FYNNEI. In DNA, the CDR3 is TGTGCCAGCAGTAAACCGCTTATCGCCCCAGGGGTGGAGACCCAGTACTTC. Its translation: CASSKPLIAPGVETQYF.

The CDR3: CASRDATGLNTEAFF. In DNA, the CDR3 is TGTGCCAGCAGGGACGCGACAGGGCTGAACACTGAAGCTTTCTTT. This chain joins TRBV6-5 and TRBJ1-1; 7 bases match TRBD1. From germline, CDR1 is MNHEY and CDR2 SVGAGI. The CDR3 consists of 15 residues. J gave up 0 bases and V 6 bases, and 7 bases lay outside the gene matches.

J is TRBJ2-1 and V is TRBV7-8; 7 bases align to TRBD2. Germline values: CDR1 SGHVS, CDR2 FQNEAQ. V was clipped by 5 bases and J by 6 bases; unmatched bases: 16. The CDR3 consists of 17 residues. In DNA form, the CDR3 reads TGTGCCAGCAGCCCAATGGGGGGGGGACGCACTGGCAATGAGCAGTTCTTC. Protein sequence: CASSPMGGGRTGNEQFF.

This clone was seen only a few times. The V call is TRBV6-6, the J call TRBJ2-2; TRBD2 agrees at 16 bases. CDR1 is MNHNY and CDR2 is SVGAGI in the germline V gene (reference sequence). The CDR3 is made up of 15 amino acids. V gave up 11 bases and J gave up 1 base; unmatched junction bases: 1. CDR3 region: CAGTSGGVNTGELFF. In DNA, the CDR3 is TGTGCCGGGACTAGCGGGGGGGTGAACACCGGGGAGCTGTTTTTT.